The 16 T cell receptor beta chains presented below share a single source sample, sequenced in a study of T-cell memory formation after mild COVID-19. One entry per CDR3 protein results from TCRdb running MiXCR on the 5' RACE reads. The table records 470,000 or so distinct CDR3 sequences, 20% of them present only once. Sequenced: PBMCs or a T cell subset sorted from them (not recorded which). The receptors stem from an adult woman who had mild COVID-19 (a few samples of this study predate the infection). Cell type and time point are not known.

The table lists this clonotype with a few counts. The gene calls are TRBV30 and TRBJ2-1; TRBD1 matches at 9 bases. The CDR3 contains 15 residues. Per the germline V gene, CDR1 is GTSNPN and CDR2 is SVGIG (reference sequence). Unmatched junction bases numbered 9, after V lost 2 bases and J lost 7 bases. Here the CDR3 DNA reads TGTGCCTGGAGTTCCCCCGGGACAGGGTATAATGAGCAGTTCTTC. This encodes CAWSSPGTGYNEQFF.

The genes are TRBV29-1 and TRBJ1-3, with D uncertain. The V gene's germline CDR1 is SQVTM and CDR2 ANQGSEA. CDR3 length: 11 residues. The CDR3 DNA reads TGCACGGTTACCTCTGGAAACACCATATATTTT. Residues: CTVTSGNTIYF.

This clonotype showed up just a few times. V and J are TRBV6-2 or TRBV6-3 and TRBJ1-4; 9 bases match TRBD1. Germline V CDR1 and CDR2: MNHEY, SVGEGT. The CDR3 is 16 amino acids. Trimming took 2 bases from V and 7 from J; bases not matched to a gene: 8. The CDR3 region is CASSYRDRGIFEKLFF. CDR3 nucleotides: TGTGCCAGCAGTTACCGCGACAGGGGGATATTTGAAAAACTGTTTTTT.

J is TRBJ2-5 and V is TRBV29-1, with 7 bases lining up with TRBD1. V dropped 6 bases and J dropped 2; count of bases not matched to a gene: 3. This CDR3 is 12 amino acids long. Germline V lookup: CDR1 SQVTM, CDR2 ANQGSEA. CDR3 in amino acids: CSVRRGQETQYF. In DNA form, the CDR3 reads TGCAGCGTCCGCAGGGGGCAAGAGACCCAGTACTTC.

There are many counts of this clonotype. The rearrangement joins TRBV6-6 to TRBJ1-1, with 11 bases lining up with TRBD1. V dropped 6 bases and J dropped 1; count of bases not matched to a gene: 10. Looked up from germline, CDR1 is MNHNY and CDR2 is SVGAGI (reference sequence). The CDR3 length is 17 residues. CDR3 sequence reads: CASSSRTGGWTNTEAFF. DNA for the CDR3: TGTGCCAGCAGCTCTAGGACAGGGGGCTGGACGAACACTGAAGCTTTCTTT.

The chain has TRBV12-3 or TRBV12-4 and TRBJ2-7, with D possibly TRBD1 on 5 matching bases. This CDR3 is 15 amino acids long. The ends were cut back, 6 bases at V and 2 bases at J, with 17 bases in the middle. The CDR3 DNA follows: TGTGCCAGCAGGCCGTCAGGGTATGTAACCTACGAGCAGTACTTC. Protein product: CASRPSGYVTYEQYF.

The genes are TRBV6-5 and TRBJ2-7; D is perhaps TRBD1 or TRBD2 (5 bases each). The CDR3 has 16 amino acids. The V and J ends lost 5 bases and 0 bases respectively, with 17 bases between them. CDR1 is MNHEY and CDR2 is SVGAGI in the germline V gene. The CDR3 DNA reads as TGTGCCAGCAGTCTCTCGGGGCCCTTAAGCTCCTACGAGCAGTACTTC. Its translation: CASSLSGPLSSYEQYF.

V gene TRBV20-1 combines with J gene TRBJ2-3, with 8 bases aligning to TRBD1. The germline CDR1 and CDR2 sequences are DFQATT and SNEGSKA (reference sequence). J gave up 5 bases and V 5 bases, and 9 bases lay outside the gene matches. CDR3 size: 14 residues. DNA for the CDR3: TGCAGTGCTGGGCGGACAGGGATGGTAGATACGCAGTATTTT. It codes for CSAGRTGMVDTQYF.

The genes are TRBV6-4 and TRBJ1-2; TRBD1 is a possible D gene (5 bases). Germline values: CDR1 MRHNA, CDR2 SNTAGT. This CDR3 comprises 13 residues. The CDR3 loop is CVKMRGGDHGYTF. CDR3 sequence (DNA): TGTGTCAAGATGCGGGGTGGGGACCATGGCTACACCTTC.

CDR3 DNA sequence: TGCGCCAGCAGCCAAGTGGGGGCTGAAGCTTTCTTT. Protein product: CASSQVGAEAFF. V and J are TRBV4-1 and TRBJ1-1; a weak D match, TRBD1 (5 bases). V was trimmed by 1 base and J by 6 bases, leaving 6 bases between them. The CDR3 covers 12 residues. Germline values: CDR1 MGHRA, CDR2 YSYEKL.

The chain combines TRBV27 with TRBJ2-7, with 7 bases that match TRBD2. Germline CDR1 and CDR2: MNHEY and SMNVEV (reference sequence). The V segment lost 4 bases and the J segment 2 bases; nucleotides outside the gene matches: 8. This CDR3 comprises 15 residues. The CDR3 DNA sequence: TGTGCCAGCAGTTACAGCGCGGGGGTTACCTACGAGCAGTACTTC. This sequence encodes CASSYSAGVTYEQYF.

V is TRBV12-3 or TRBV12-4 and J is TRBJ2-7, with 8 positions matching TRBD1. CDR3 length: 15 amino acids. The V gene end was trimmed by 5 bases and the J gene end by 1 base; junction bases not matched to a gene: 7. CDR3 region: CASSITWTGSYEQYF. The CDR3 nucleotides read TGTGCCAGCAGTATTACCTGGACAGGGTCCTACGAGCAGTACTTC.

The V and J genes are TRBV30 and TRBJ2-1; D uncertain. The V gene's germline CDR1 is GTSNPN and CDR2 SVGIG (reference sequence). The CDR3 is made up of 13 amino acids. Trimming removed 0 bases from V and 10 bases from J, with 13 bases in between. The CDR3 DNA reads as TGTGCCTGGAGTGTATCTGGGTCAACGGAGCAGTTCTTC. Amino acids: CAWSVSGSTEQFF.

The chain combines TRBV29-1 with TRBJ2-6, with 7 bases that match TRBD1. This CDR3 is 15 amino acids long. Germline CDR1 reads SQVTM; CDR2 reads ANQGSEA. Germline trimming cut 6 bases from V and 1 base from J; bases unmatched to any gene: 6. In DNA, the CDR3 is TGCAGCGTACAGGGGCTTGGATCTGGGGCCAACGTCCTGACTTTC. This gives the protein CSVQGLGSGANVLTF.

This chain links TRBV12-3 or TRBV12-4 with TRBJ2-5, with 7 bases matching TRBD1. J gave up 3 bases and V 2 bases, and 6 bases lay outside the gene matches. CDR3 length: 15 amino acids. The CDR3 nucleotides are TGTGCCAGCAGTTTATTCTCACAGGGGAAAGAGACCCAGTACTTC. This codes for CASSLFSQGKETQYF.

This clonotype was seen only a few times. The chain is built from TRBV4-1 and TRBJ2-1, with D perhaps TRBD1 or TRBD2 (6 bases each). V lost 0 bases, J lost 5 bases, and 11 bases lay in between. This CDR3 comprises 15 residues. Per germline, CDR1 MGHRA and CDR2 YSYEKL. CDR3 protein: CASSQEGGGHNEQFF. For the CDR3, the DNA is TGCGCCAGCAGCCAAGAGGGTGGGGGGCACAATGAGCAGTTCTTC.